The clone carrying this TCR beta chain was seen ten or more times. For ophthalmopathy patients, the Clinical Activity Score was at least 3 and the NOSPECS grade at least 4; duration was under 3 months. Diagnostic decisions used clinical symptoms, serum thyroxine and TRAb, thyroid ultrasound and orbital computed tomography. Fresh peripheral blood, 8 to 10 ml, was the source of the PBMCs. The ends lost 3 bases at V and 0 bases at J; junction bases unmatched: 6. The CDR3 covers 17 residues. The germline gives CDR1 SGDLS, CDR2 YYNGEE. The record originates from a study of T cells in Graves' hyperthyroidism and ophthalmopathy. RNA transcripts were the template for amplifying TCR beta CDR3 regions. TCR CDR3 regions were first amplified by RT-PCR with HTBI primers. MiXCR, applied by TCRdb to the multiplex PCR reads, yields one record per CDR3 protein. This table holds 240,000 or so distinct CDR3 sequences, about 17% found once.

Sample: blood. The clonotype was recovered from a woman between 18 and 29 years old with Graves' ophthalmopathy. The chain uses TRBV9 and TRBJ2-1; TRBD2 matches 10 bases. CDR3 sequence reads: CASSAQASGSSYNEQFF. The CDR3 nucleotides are TGTGCCAGCAGCGCCCAAGCTAGCGGGAGCTCCTACAATGAGCAGTTCTTC. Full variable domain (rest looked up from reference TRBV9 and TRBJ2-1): DSGVTQTPKHLITATGQRVTLRCSPRSGDLSVYWYQQSLDQGLQFLIQYYNGEERAKGNILERFSAQQFPDLHSELNLSSLELGDSALYFCASSAQASGSSYNEQFFGPGTRLTVL.